This T cell receptor beta chain was recorded in a study of shared clonotypes between healthy human individuals. Turning to this clone: Its cognate antigen is unknown.

Overall study results and limits: Several donors held around 5% of naive CD4 clonotypes in common. Clonotype sharing levels among donors were expected to vary with sequencing depth. Depth was large, yet rarefaction showed that sorted-subset sequencing was incomplete.

Germline CDR1 and CDR2: MNHEY and SMNVEV (reference sequence). The CDR3 is 13 amino acids. Trimming cost V 9 bases and J 6 bases; bases outside gene matches: 10. Method: immunoSEQ multiplex PCR; TCRdb's copy keeps in-frame clones and lacks some. Here the sample spans roughly 2 million clones, approximately 94% being singletons. The genes are TRBV27 and TRBJ2-7, with 8 bases lining up with TRBD2. The sample consisted of naive CD4+ T cells sorted from blood. Subset of the sample: CD45RA+ positively selected. The clonotype originates from a man between 18 and 29 years old in good health. DNA of the CDR3: TGTGCCAGTAGACGAGCGGGGGCGGGCGAGCAGTACTTC. Its translation: CASRRAGAGEQYF.